In its sample, the clone carrying this T cell receptor (beta chain) was seen a few times. TCRdb's table, derived via immunoSEQ multiplex PCR, lists solely in-frame clones and lacks some. Of tens of thousands of clones in the sample, about 80% were seen once. These data belong to a study of glioma-infiltrating T cells after dendritic cell vaccination. The CDR3 is 19 amino acids. The germline gives CDR1 SGHNT, CDR2 YYREEE (reference sequence). Trimming cost V 4 bases and J 7 bases; bases outside gene matches: 26. This rearrangement joins TRBV5-4 to TRBJ2-7; 7 bases are shared with TRBD2. The receptor was isolated from a human donor with glioblastoma. The material was blood, obtained before dendritic cell vaccination. The CDR3 region has the DNA TGTGCCAGCAGCCGAATCTTCGTGATCGCGCTAGCGGAGAGTTGGGAGCAGTACTTC. It yields the protein CASSRIFVIALAESWEQYF.